This T cell receptor beta chain was recovered during a study of blood T cell repertoires in COVID-19. Background on the study: T cells, B-cell-depleted T cells, or PBMCs supplied cDNA or gDNA.

The CDR3 totals 16 residues. The junction had 9 bases not matched to a gene; V was cut back by 5 bases and J by 1 base. Germline V CDR1 and CDR2: SGHRS, YFSETQ. The method was immunoSEQ multiplex PCR; TCRdb's version includes in-frame clones alone and lacks a portion of them. This sample has nearly 300,000 clones; around 92% occur once, and the top ten carry approximately 2.9%. This TCR was sampled from a woman aged 45-65 years who had been exposed to COVID-19. This rearrangement joins TRBV5-1 to TRBJ2-5; 9 bases match TRBD2. Sequenced material: PBMCs or T cells enriched from blood (not recorded which). CDR3 in DNA: TGCGCCAGCAGACGACCTAGCGGGGCCATCCAAGAGACCCAGTACTTC. Encoded protein: CASRRPSGAIQETQYF.